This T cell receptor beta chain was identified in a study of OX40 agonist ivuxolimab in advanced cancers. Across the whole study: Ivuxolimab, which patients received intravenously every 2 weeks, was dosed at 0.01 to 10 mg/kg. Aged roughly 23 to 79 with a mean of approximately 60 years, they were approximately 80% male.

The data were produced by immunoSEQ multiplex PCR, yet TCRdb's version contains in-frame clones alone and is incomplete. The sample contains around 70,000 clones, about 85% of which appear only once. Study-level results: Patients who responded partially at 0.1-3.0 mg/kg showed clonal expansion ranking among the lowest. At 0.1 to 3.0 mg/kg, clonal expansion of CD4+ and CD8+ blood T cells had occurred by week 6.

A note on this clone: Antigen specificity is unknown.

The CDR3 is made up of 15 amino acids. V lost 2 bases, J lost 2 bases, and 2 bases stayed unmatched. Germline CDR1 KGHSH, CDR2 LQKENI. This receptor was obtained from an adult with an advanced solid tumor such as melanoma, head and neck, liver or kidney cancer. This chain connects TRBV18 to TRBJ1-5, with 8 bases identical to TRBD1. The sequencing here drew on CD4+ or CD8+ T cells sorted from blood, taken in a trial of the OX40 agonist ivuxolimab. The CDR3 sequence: CASSPTGQGNQPQHF. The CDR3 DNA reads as TGTGCCAGCTCACCAACGGGACAGGGCAATCAGCCCCAGCATTTT.